Sequencing of this T cell receptor (beta chain) was carried out in a study of blood T cell repertoires in COVID-19. V gave up 0 bases and J gave up 7 bases; unmatched junction bases: 8. This CDR3 region has 15 residues. CDR1 and CDR2 (germline): LGHNA, YNFKEQ. Original processing notes: Amplifying reference gene primers gave estimates of nucleated cell counts. Sequencing was performed with immunoSEQ multiplex PCR; in TCRdb, only in-frame clones are kept and a portion is missing. V, J and clone size derive from that table, while D and trimming were established from the DNA sequence. The sample holds approximately 300,000 clones, around nine tenths seen once.

The origin of this receptor is a woman aged 25 to 39 who had recovered from COVID-19. This chain uses TRBV4-2 with TRBJ1-1; TRBD1 matches at 7 bases. The source material was PBMCs or T cells enriched from blood (not recorded which). The CDR3: CASSQESTGAFEAFF. CDR3 coding DNA: TGTGCCAGCAGCCAAGAAAGTACAGGGGCCTTTGAAGCTTTCTTT.